The 23 T cell receptor beta chains below come from one sample, sequenced in a study of T cell responses to AZD1222 COVID-19 vaccine. The assay was immunoSEQ multiplex PCR, and TCRdb's table has in-frame clones only and misses some. The profile shows about 98,000 clones, around 87% of them singletons. The specimen was peripheral blood, collected on day 0 of AZD1222 vaccination. These receptor sequences come from an adult in good health.

The gene calls are TRBV6-2 or TRBV6-3 and TRBJ1-4, with 7 nucleotides matching TRBD1. This CDR3 has 12 residues. Germline V gene lookup returns CDR1 MNHEY and CDR2 SVGEGT. V was clipped by 5 bases and J by 13 bases; unmatched bases: 7. The CDR3 protein is CASSGLQGRLFF. The DNA of the CDR3 is TGTGCCAGCAGTGGATTACAGGGGAGACTGTTTTTT.

The J gene is TRBJ1-2, the V gene TRBV5-1, with 7 bases identical to TRBD1. The CDR3 is made up of 15 amino acids. The J segment lost 0 bases and the V segment lost 4 bases, leaving 6 bases of the junction unmatched. Germline V gene data show CDR1 as SGHRS and CDR2 as YFSETQ. The CDR3 sequence is CASSPTGAANYGYTF. CDR3 coding DNA: TGCGCCAGCAGCCCCACAGGGGCAGCTAACTATGGCTACACCTTC.

The chain employs TRBV2 and TRBJ1-2, with a possible D match to TRBD1 (5 bases). With 0 bases removed from V and 8 bases from J, the gap between germline ends came to 10 bases. This CDR3 has 13 amino acids. The V gene's germline CDR1 is SNHLY and CDR2 FYNNEI. The CDR3 nucleotides are TGTGCCAGCAGTGAAGCGCAGGGAGGAGGCTACACCTTC. This encodes CASSEAQGGGYTF.

This chain links TRBV4-2 with TRBJ2-1; perhaps TRBD2 as D (6 bases). The V gene's germline CDR1 is LGHNA and CDR2 YNFKEQ. The CDR3 runs to 16 residues. Trimming left V 1 base short and J 3 bases short, with 13 bases between. The CDR3 is CASSQAFSGVYNEQFF. CDR3 bases: TGTGCCAGCAGCCAAGCGTTTAGCGGAGTCTACAATGAGCAGTTCTTC.

This clone has just a few counts. The chain combines TRBV5-5 with TRBJ2-1; D not certain. This CDR3 spans 11 amino acids. Per germline, CDR1 SGHKS and CDR2 YYEKEE (reference sequence). The V end lost 4 bases, the J end lost 5 bases, and 4 bases lay between the germline ends. CDR3 sequence reads: CASSINNEQFF. CDR3 coding DNA: TGTGCCAGCAGCATAAACAATGAGCAGTTCTTC.

The J gene is TRBJ2-5, the V gene TRBV10-3; 7 bases agree with TRBD1. Germline lookup yields CDR1 ENHRY and CDR2 SYGVKD. V shed 6 bases and J 7 bases; nucleotides not matched to a gene: 8. The CDR3 is made up of 13 amino acids. The CDR3 DNA reads as TGTGCCATCAGCCCGGACAGGTTCGGGACCCAGTACTTC. Translating it yields CAISPDRFGTQYF.

V is TRBV4-2 and J is TRBJ1-2, with D tentatively TRBD1 (5 bases). V was shortened by 1 base and J by 8 bases, with 11 bases between the two germline ends. This CDR3 region has 13 residues. Germline values: CDR1 LGHNA, CDR2 YNFKEQ. Here the CDR3 DNA reads TGTGCCAGCAGCCAAGGGAGGGGATACGGCTACACCTTC. The encoded protein is CASSQGRGYGYTF.

The chain uses TRBV6-6 and TRBJ2-1, with 10 bases lining up with TRBD1. The CDR3 spans 16 residues. With V trimmed by 6 bases and J by 6 bases, 11 bases remained unmatched. The germline V gene encodes CDR1 MNHNY and CDR2 SVGAGI (reference sequence). CDR3: CASRSPDRGRGNEQFF. The DNA of the CDR3 is TGTGCCAGCAGAAGCCCCGACAGGGGGCGCGGCAATGAGCAGTTCTTC.

This sequence joins TRBV6-5 and TRBJ1-5; maybe TRBD1 (5 bases). CDR1 is MNHEY, CDR2 SVGAGI, per germline. CDR3 length: 15 residues. V was shortened by 5 bases and J by 4 bases, with 15 bases between the two germline ends. The CDR3 is CASSPRVRGNQPQHF. In nucleotides, the CDR3 is TGTGCCAGCAGTCCCCGGGTGCGGGGGAATCAGCCCCAGCATTTT.

This chain links TRBV3-1 (or the pseudogene TRBV3-2) with TRBJ2-1; either TRBD1 or TRBD2 may supply D (5 bases each). The ends were cut back, 0 bases at V and 5 bases at J, with 17 bases in the middle. CDR1 is LGHDT, CDR2 YNNKEL, per germline (reference sequence). The CDR3 has 17 amino acids. The CDR3 sequence: CASSQDRGGYYHNEQFF. As DNA, the CDR3 is TGTGCCAGCAGCCAAGATCGGGGCGGGTATTACCACAATGAGCAGTTCTTC.

V and J are TRBV7-2 and TRBJ1-4, with a possible D match to TRBD1 (6 bases). The V end was cut by 5 bases, the J end by 4 bases, with 17 bases between. The CDR3 is made up of 16 amino acids. The V gene's germline CDR1 is SGHTA and CDR2 FQGNSA. For the CDR3, the DNA is TGTGCCAGCAGCCCTATGCAGAGGGGGGATAATGAAAAACTGTTTTTT. Translation: CASSPMQRGDNEKLFF. The full variable domain, with the rest looked up from reference TRBV7-2 and TRBJ1-4, is GAGVSQSPSNKVTEKGKDVELRCDPISGHTALYWYRQSLGQGLEFLIYFQGNSAPDKSGLPSDRFSAERTGGSVSTLTIQRTQQEDSAVYLCASSPMQRGDNEKLFFGSGTQLSVL.

The CDR3 coding sequence is TGTGCCAGCAGGGGCGCCGGATTCTCCTACGAGCAGTACTTC. This translates into CASRGAGFSYEQYF. The J gene is TRBJ2-7, the V gene TRBV2; no reliable D call. Germline V CDR1 and CDR2: SNHLY, FYNNEI. The length of the CDR3 is 14 residues. Between the trimmed V and J ends, which lost 6 bases and 0 bases, there was a span of 12 bases.

This chain links TRBV5-1 with TRBJ1-2; the D gene is possibly TRBD1 (6 bases). CDR3 size: 14 residues. In germline, CDR1 is SGHRS, CDR2 YFSETQ. V was trimmed by 6 bases and J by 4 bases, leaving 16 bases between them. The CDR3: CASTPDREPYGYTF. As DNA, the CDR3 is TGCGCCAGCACCCCGGACAGAGAACCCTATGGCTACACCTTC. The variable domain in full, with the rest retrieved from reference TRBV5-1 and TRBJ1-2, is KAGVTQTPRYLIKTRGQQVTLSCSPISGHRSVSWYQQTPGQGLQFLFEYFSETQRNKGNFPGRFSGRQFSNSRSEMNVSTLELGDSALYLCASTPDREPYGYTFGSGTRLTVV.

The rearrangement uses TRBV2 and TRBJ1-5; 9 nucleotides match TRBD1. This CDR3 spans 12 amino acids. V gave up 6 bases and J gave up 6 bases; unmatched junction bases: 0. Germline V gives CDR1 SNHLY, CDR2 FYNNEI. CDR3 sequence: CASRQGAQPQHF. CDR3 DNA sequence: TGTGCCAGCAGACAGGGGGCTCAGCCCCAGCATTTT.

The chain couples TRBV7-2 to TRBJ2-5; the match to TRBD1 covers 10 bases. Germline V CDR1 and CDR2: SGHTA, FQGNSA. With V trimmed by 1 base and J by 5 bases, 7 bases remained unmatched. CDR3 length equals 16 residues. DNA of the CDR3: TGTGCCAGCAGCTTAGGTTTGGGACAGGGGTATGAGACCCAGTACTTC. It translates to CASSLGLGQGYETQYF.

The rearrangement links TRBV5-1 to TRBJ1-1; D is possibly TRBD1 (6 bases). The V end was cut by 5 bases, the J end by 1 base, with 15 bases between. The CDR3 is 15 residues long. The germline V gene encodes CDR1 SGHRS and CDR2 YFSETQ. In nucleotides, the CDR3 is TGCGCCAGCAGACCCTGGGGGGGCCGGAACACTGAAGCTTTCTTT. It codes for CASRPWGGRNTEAFF.

The chain combines TRBV7-2 with TRBJ2-2, with TRBD1 matching 7 bases. This CDR3 region has 14 residues. Unmatched junction bases numbered 7, after V lost 6 bases and J lost 6 bases. CDR1 is SGHTA, CDR2 FQGNSA, per germline. The CDR3 loop reads CASRGGLRAGELFF. The CDR3 DNA follows: TGTGCCAGCAGAGGGGGCTTACGGGCCGGGGAGCTGTTTTTT.

The rearrangement uses TRBV3-1 (or the pseudogene TRBV3-2) and TRBJ1-2, with 10 bases identical to TRBD1. The CDR3 is 14 amino acids. The V and J ends lost 3 bases and 7 bases, in that order; junction bases with no gene match: 5. Germline V lookup: CDR1 LGHDT, CDR2 YNNKEL (reference sequence). CDR3 nucleotides: TGTGCCAGCAGCCACCCGACAGGGGGCACTGGCTACACCTTC. Protein sequence: CASSHPTGGTGYTF.

The chain is built from TRBV7-2 and TRBJ2-5; 7 bases line up with TRBD2. The CDR3 consists of 15 residues. The junction had 13 bases not matched to a gene; V was cut back by 7 bases and J by 5 bases. The germline V gene has CDR1 SGHTA and CDR2 FQGNSA. In DNA, the CDR3 is TGTGCCAGCACCTATGAACGCGGGGGAGGGGAGACCCAGTACTTC. This codes for CASTYERGGGETQYF.

This clone was seen a few times. The chain recombines TRBV10-3 with TRBJ1-2; a weak D match, TRBD1 (5 bases). Trimming pared 0 bases from V and 0 bases from J, leaving 8 bases between. Germline CDR1 reads ENHRY; CDR2 reads SYGVKD. The CDR3 length is 15 residues. CDR3 DNA sequence: TGTGCCATCAGTGAGTCGACAGTAGCTAACTATGGCTACACCTTC. It translates to CAISESTVANYGYTF.

The gene calls are TRBV5-4 and TRBJ1-1; 7 nucleotides agree with TRBD1. The V gene end was trimmed by 0 bases and the J gene end by 2 bases; junction bases not matched to a gene: 7. This CDR3 comprises 16 residues. From germline, CDR1 is SGHNT and CDR2 YYREEE (reference sequence). Written as DNA, the CDR3 is TGTGCCAGCAGCTTGGGGGGGGCAGGGGGAAACACTGAAGCTTTCTTT. This gives the protein CASSLGGAGGNTEAFF. Variable domain in full (rest from reference TRBV5-4 and TRBJ1-1): ETGVTQSPTHLIKTRGQQVTLRCSSQSGHNTVSWYQQALGQGPQFIFQYYREEENGRGNFPPRFSGLQFPNYSSELNVNALELDDSALYLCASSLGGAGGNTEAFFGQGTRLTVV.

The V and J genes are TRBV5-5 and TRBJ2-1, with TRBD1 as a possible D gene (5 bases). The germline V gene has CDR1 SGHKS and CDR2 YYEKEE (reference sequence). The CDR3 sequence is 12 residues long. The V end lost 4 bases, the J end lost 7 bases, and 9 bases lay between the germline ends. The CDR3 DNA reads as TGTGCCAGCAGCCTGGACATGAATGAGCAGTTCTTC. Translation gives CASSLDMNEQFF.

The J gene is TRBJ1-2, the V gene TRBV4-2; D is ambiguous. From germline, CDR1 is LGHNA and CDR2 YNFKEQ. Trimming pared 0 bases from V and 7 bases from J, leaving 9 bases between. The CDR3 runs to 13 residues. The CDR3 DNA reads TGTGCCAGCAGCCAAGAAAGATGGGGTGGCTACACCTTC. This codes for CASSQERWGGYTF.